This TCR beta chain was sequenced during a study of T cells in localized non-small cell lung cancer. The study's findings and limits: Higher blood T cell density tracked longer overall survival.

This table comes from immunoSEQ multiplex PCR, and its TCRdb copy is limited to in-frame clones, with some not included. The sample consists of tens of thousands of clones, 80% to 95% of them appearing once. The CDR3 is made up of 13 amino acids. The trim removed 4 bases at V and 7 bases at J, leaving 4 bases unmatched. The germline V gene encodes CDR1 MNHNS and CDR2 SASEGT. Turning to this clone: Antigen: not known.

The sequence came from a female donor of 60 years or more with stage I lung adenocarcinoma. V is TRBV6-1 and J is TRBJ1-5, with 7 nucleotides matching TRBD1. The input for sequencing was peripheral blood, taken before any cancer treatment. The CDR3 spells CASSGQGGQPQHF. CDR3 nucleotides: TGTGCCAGCAGTGGACAGGGAGGACAGCCCCAGCATTTT.